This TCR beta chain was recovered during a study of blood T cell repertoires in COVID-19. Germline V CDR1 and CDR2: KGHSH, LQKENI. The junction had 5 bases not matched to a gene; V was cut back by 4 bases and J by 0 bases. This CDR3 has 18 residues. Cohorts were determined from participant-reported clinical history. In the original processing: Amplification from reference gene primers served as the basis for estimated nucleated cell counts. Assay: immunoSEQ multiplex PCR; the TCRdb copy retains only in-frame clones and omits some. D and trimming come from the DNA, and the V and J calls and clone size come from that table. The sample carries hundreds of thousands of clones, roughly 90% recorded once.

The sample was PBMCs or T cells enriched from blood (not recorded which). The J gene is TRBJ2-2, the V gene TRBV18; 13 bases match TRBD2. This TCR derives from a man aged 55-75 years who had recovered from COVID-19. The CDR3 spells CASSLGLAGVANTGELFF. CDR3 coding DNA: TGTGCCAGCTCACTAGGACTAGCGGGGGTCGCGAACACCGGGGAGCTGTTTTTT.